These 8 T cell receptor beta chains originate from one sample sequenced in a study of T cells after yellow fever vaccination. TCRdb reprocessed the 5' RACE reads via MiXCR and lists one record per CDR3 protein. This sample yields about 360,000 distinct CDR3 sequences, of which about 6% are seen a single time; around 16% belongs to the top ten. The specimen was PBMCs, collected 5 days after the yellow fever booster vaccination. These TCRs come from a man under 40 who received the YFV17D yellow fever vaccine.

This clonotype was found a few times. This sequence joins TRBV7-2 and TRBJ2-7, with 8 bases lining up with TRBD1. This CDR3 is built from 15 residues. The trim removed 2 bases at V and 5 bases at J, leaving 8 bases unmatched. Germline-derived CDR1 and CDR2 are SGHTA and FQGNSA. Here the CDR3 reads CASSLLGQGFNEQYF. The CDR3 DNA is TGTGCCAGCAGCTTATTAGGACAGGGTTTTAACGAGCAGTACTTC. The full variable domain, in which reference TRBV7-2 and TRBJ2-7 provide the parts outside the CDR3, is GAGVSQSPSNKVTEKGKDVELRCDPISGHTALYWYRQSLGQGLEFLIYFQGNSAPDKSGLPSDRFSAERTGGSVSTLTIQRTQQEDSAVYLCASSLLGQGFNEQYFGPGTRLTVT.

This clonotype occurred a few times. The chain uses TRBV7-4 and TRBJ2-1; TRBD2 matches 7 bases. The germline V gene has CDR1 SGHVT and CDR2 SQSDAQ. Losses at the gene ends were 5 bases for V and 7 bases for J; bases not matched to a gene: 14. The CDR3 consists of 16 residues. CDR3 DNA: TGTGCCAGCAGCCGCGGGGCGGGAGAGGATTGGAATGAGCAGTTCTTC. It yields the protein CASSRGAGEDWNEQFF.

This clonotype was seen repeatedly, ten times or more. The chain is built from TRBV9 and TRBJ1-1; no definite D call. V was shortened by 0 bases and J by 3 bases, with 18 bases between the two germline ends. This CDR3 has 17 amino acids. CDR1 and CDR2 (germline): SGDLS, YYNGEE. In DNA, the CDR3 is TGTGCCAGCAGCGTAGCGGGTTCGGCCACATCGCACACTGAAGCTTTCTTT. This gives the protein CASSVAGSATSHTEAFF.

This clonotype came up many times. This chain uses TRBV7-9 with TRBJ2-1; 10 bases are a match to TRBD1. The junction had 7 bases not matched to a gene; V was cut back by 5 bases and J by 6 bases. CDR1 SEHNR and CDR2 FQNEAQ come from the germline V gene (reference sequence). The CDR3 is 15 residues long. This chain's CDR3 is CASSPPGTGVNEQFF. For the CDR3, the DNA is TGTGCCAGCAGCCCCCCGGGGACAGGGGTCAATGAGCAGTTCTTC.

This clonotype was recorded a few times. This chain links TRBV4-2 with TRBJ2-2; D is perhaps TRBD2 (6 bases). The CDR3 is 16 residues long. Trimming cost V 0 bases and J 6 bases, with 14 bases left between them. Germline values: CDR1 LGHNA, CDR2 YNFKEQ. As DNA, the CDR3 is TGTGCCAGCAGCCAAGATTGGCGGGGATCGGCCGGGGAGCTGTTTTTT. Translation gives CASSQDWRGSAGELFF.

V gene TRBV29-1 combines with J gene TRBJ2-5; D ambiguous. V dropped 3 bases and J dropped 0 bases, with 2 bases sitting between them. In germline, CDR1 is SQVTM, CDR2 ANQGSEA. This CDR3 comprises 11 residues. CDR3 in amino acids: CSVDNQETQYF. The CDR3 DNA is TGCAGCGTTGACAACCAAGAGACCCAGTACTTC.

This clonotype has a count of ten or more. This rearrangement joins TRBV5-1 to TRBJ1-5, with a possible D match to TRBD1 (5 bases). The CDR3 contains 14 residues. Trimming stripped 0 bases from V and 5 bases from J, with 9 bases between. Germline V CDR1 and CDR2: SGHRS, YFSETQ. In DNA, the CDR3 is TGCGCCAGCAGCTTGGGTCAGGGACATCAGCCCCAGCATTTT. It translates to CASSLGQGHQPQHF.

The chain is built from TRBV20-1 and TRBJ2-7, with 8 bases matching TRBD1. The V and J ends lost 0 bases and 4 bases, in that order; junction bases with no gene match: 8. CDR1 is DFQATT and CDR2 is SNEGSKA in the germline V gene (reference sequence). This CDR3 comprises 15 residues. This CDR3 reads CSARDSSRGQYEQYF. The CDR3 DNA is TGCAGTGCTAGAGATTCAAGCAGGGGGCAATACGAGCAGTACTTC.